This entry concerns a single T cell receptor beta chain. The antigen it recognizes is unknown. Nothing much larger sits one base from this clone, and base qualities are not available. This same CDR3 is encoded by further DNA sequences in the sample. This record comes from a study of Ad26.COV2.S vaccination and SARS-CoV-2 variants listed by TCRdb under 2021. For context, the study as a whole: Vaccine-arm donors came from COV1001, a multicentre, randomized, double-blind, placebo-controlled phase I-IIa trial of Ad26.COV2.S in healthy adults. Participants in the trial were split at random into five groups of five each, receiving low-dose or high-dose Ad26.COV2.S once or twice, or else placebo on both occasions. Dosing of Ad26.COV2.S was intramuscular, at either 5x10^10 or 1x10^11 viral particles, delivered as one shot or as two shots spaced 56 days apart. A total of 32 samples were included in the TCR-sequenced set, comprising some 20 Ad26.COV2.S vaccine recipients, 5 placebo recipients and 8 SARS-CoV-2 convalescent individuals. Investigators remained blinded to trial group allocation during experiments and outcome assessment. TCRbeta repertoire sequencing served as the tool for gauging how specific and how broad the SARS-CoV-2-reactive T cell receptors were following Ad26.COV2.S vaccination. Beyond this particular receptor, the publication reports: The study lacked the statistical power to compare responses across vaccine doses or regimens. Substantial breadth of spike-specific CD8+ and CD4+ T cell responses was reported after vaccination. According to the authors, total T cell responses may have been underestimated by the TCR breadth and depth analyses. Comparable non-spike TCR breadth was observed between vaccine and placebo recipients, consistent with only spike being contained in the vaccine. Spike-specific TCR breadth was higher in Ad26.COV2.S recipients than in placebo recipients (P = 0.0014).

The germline V gene gives CDR1 as MGHRA and CDR2 as YSYEKL. Its CDR3 holds 14 amino acids, cysteine through phenylalanine. Of the read, only the CDR3 DNA is kept; its 42 bases are in frame from base 1. V is cut back by 1 base and J by 4 bases, with 1 base in the junction unmatched. The treatment or condition label of this sample denotes: around 19 received Ad26.COV2.S at low or high dose, single or two shots; 5 received placebo; per-sample allocation not given. Repertoires of vaccine and placebo recipients were sequenced from samples collected on day 63 after the first injection. Between 29 July and 7 August 2020, Cohort 1b enrolled 25 adults aged 18-55 years at one site in Boston, USA. Ad26.COV2.S was a replication-incompetent adenovirus type 26 vector that expressed a prefusion-stabilized SARS-CoV-2 spike protein derived from the original Wuhan strain. The immunoSEQ Assay was used to sequence TCRbeta CDR3 regions. After extraction, genomic DNA underwent amplification by bias-controlled multiplex PCR, followed by high-throughput sequencing. Per the source publication's procedure: To quantify the absolute abundance of every unique TCRbeta CDR3 region, sequences were collapsed and filtered. Usable DNA was measured by amplifying reference genes present in all nucleated cells, and TCRbeta template counts were normalized to that usable DNA to estimate T cell fraction. Repertoire TCRs were annotated as SARS-CoV-2-specific by exact matching of V gene, CDR3 amino acid sequence and J gene to a known reactive TCR set. The reference SARS-CoV-2 TCR set was derived from MIRA and filtered for enrichment in COVID-19-positive ImmuneCODE repertoires, a step that removed public or cross-reactive TCRs. Based on the MIRA antigens, annotated TCRs were further analysed at the level of specific ORF or position within ORF. Breadth was defined as annotated unique rearrangements over total unique productive rearrangements; depth was the summed frequency of those rearrangements. Two-sided Wilcoxon rank-sum tests were applied when comparing TCR breadth between groups. Not all clones reach the TCRdb copy of this immuneACCESS table, which keeps in-frame sequences only. Checked studies attribute under half of the gap to unresolved V genes and leave the rest unexplained. The DNA was the basis for D and trimming; V, J and clone size are from that table. Recorded for this sample are some 450,000 clones; less than 95% of them occurred a single time. Approximately 4.3% of the sample is taken by the ten largest.

This sequence uses TRBV4-1 and TRBJ2-7; the central 10 bases match TRBD1. Sequenced here: peripheral blood, sampled in a trial of Ad26.COV2.S vaccine versus placebo. This TCR derives from a person between 18 and 65 years old who received the Ad26.COV2.S COVID-19 vaccine or a placebo. The CDR3 protein is CASSQGQGAYEQYF. The DNA is as follows: TGCGCCAGCAGCCAAGGACAGGGGGCATACGAGCAGTACTTC.